A selection of T cell receptor beta chains follows, all from one sample in a study of OX40 agonist ivuxolimab in advanced cancers. Only in-frame clones appear in the TCRdb table, and some are missing; sequencing was by immunoSEQ multiplex PCR. This sample yields about 73,000 clones, of which around nine tenths are seen a single time; more than 2.5% belongs to the top ten. The material sequenced was CD4+ or CD8+ T cells sorted from blood, taken in a trial of the OX40 agonist ivuxolimab. The receptor set was obtained from an adult with an advanced solid tumor such as melanoma, head and neck, liver or kidney cancer. Both conserved end residues are part of each CDR3. Each record gives: J gene, V gene, clone size, D gene, CDR3 protein, CDR3 DNA. A D gene is named only where the DNA matches it firmly. Clone size is not always given. Where it is, it says once, few, many or a class for expanded clones.

j_gene: TRBJ2-1
v_gene: TRBV29-1
abundance: once
d_gene: TRBD2
CDR3aa: CSARGTSGSRNEQFF
CDR3nt: TGCAGCGCCCGAGGGACTAGCGGGAGTAGAAATGAGCAGTTCTTC

j_gene: TRBJ1-1
v_gene: TRBV6-4
abundance: .
d_gene: TRBD1
CDR3aa: CASSKSGQGDTEAFF
CDR3nt: TGTGCCAGCAGCAAGTCGGGACAGGGGGACACTGAAGCTTTCTTT

j_gene: TRBJ2-1
v_gene: TRBV5-1
abundance: once
d_gene: .
CDR3aa: CASSWLAGSYNEQFF
CDR3nt: TGCGCCAGCAGCTGGCTGGCGGGAAGCTACAATGAGCAGTTCTTC

j_gene: TRBJ2-5
v_gene: TRBV6-6
abundance: .
d_gene: .
CDR3aa: CASSRGGTAQETQYF
CDR3nt: TGTGCCAGCAGTCGCGGGGGGACAGCCCAAGAGACCCAGTACTTC

j_gene: TRBJ1-6
v_gene: TRBV19
abundance: .
d_gene: TRBD1
CDR3aa: CASSPWDRDNSPLHF
CDR3nt: TGTGCCAGTAGTCCCTGGGACAGGGATAATTCACCCCTCCACTTT

j_gene: TRBJ2-5
v_gene: TRBV4-1
abundance: .
d_gene: .
CDR3aa: CASSQWETQYF
CDR3nt: TGCGCCAGCAGCCAATGGGAGACCCAGTACTTC

j_gene: TRBJ1-1
v_gene: TRBV28
abundance: .
d_gene: .
CDR3aa: CASKRGGNTEAFF
CDR3nt: TGTGCCAGCAAAAGGGGGGGGAACACTGAAGCTTTCTTT

j_gene: TRBJ2-7
v_gene: TRBV27
abundance: .
d_gene: TRBD1
CDR3aa: CASSLSGTGPPTYEQYF
CDR3nt: TGTGCCAGCAGTTTATCGGGGACAGGGCCGCCGACCTACGAGCAGTACTTC

j_gene: TRBJ1-5
v_gene: TRBV14
abundance: few
d_gene: .
CDR3aa: CASSQAVNQPQHF
CDR3nt: TGTGCCAGCAGCCAGGCAGTCAATCAGCCCCAGCATTTT

j_gene: TRBJ2-7
v_gene: TRBV6-5
abundance: .
d_gene: .
CDR3aa: CASSITGSYEQYF
CDR3nt: TGTGCCAGCAGTATAACAGGGTCCTACGAGCAGTACTTC